The sequence of this T cell receptor beta chain was determined in a study of blood T cell repertoires in COVID-19. About the research overall: Sample material is recorded as cDNA or gDNA derived from T cells, B-cell-depleted T cells, or PBMCs.

Per the germline V gene, CDR1 is SGHTA and CDR2 is FQGNSA. The ends lost 5 bases at V and 1 base at J; junction bases unmatched: 7. This CDR3 has 15 residues. The data were produced by immunoSEQ multiplex PCR, yet TCRdb's version contains in-frame clones alone and is incomplete. The repertoire holds 70,000 or so clones, with about nine tenths as singletons. The V and J genes are TRBV7-2 and TRBJ1-2; 7 bases agree with TRBD1. The receptor comes from a woman aged 18-35 years with acute or convalescent COVID-19. Sequencing used peripheral blood. CDR3 coding DNA: TGTGCCAGCAGCGCCCGGGACAGACGTAACTATGGCTACACCTTC. Amino acid sequence: CASSARDRRNYGYTF.